This T cell receptor (beta chain) stems from a study of Graves' ophthalmopathy and Graves' hyperthyroidism (dated by TCRdb to the late 2010s). Regarding the research as a whole: Peripheral blood was collected before any treatment was given, at the time of initial diagnosis. TCR beta repertoire signatures were used to distinguish Graves' ophthalmopathy from Graves' hyperthyroidism and to predict progression to ophthalmopathy. In total, 135 blood samples were TCR-sequenced: some 40 ophthalmopathy, some 80 hyperthyroidism and 17 hyperthyroidism-to-ophthalmopathy patients. A discovery set of 100 patients (around 40 ophthalmopathy, 55 to 60 stable hyperthyroidism) was enrolled to explore V-J signatures distinguishing ophthalmopathy from hyperthyroidism. The independent validation cohort included 18 to 20 hyperthyroidism patients plus 17 patients who later progressed from hyperthyroidism to ophthalmopathy. T-cell repertoires of thyroid tissue and blood were compared in about 6 hyperthyroidism patients. Following sampling, methimazole starting at 30 mg daily was administered to hyperthyroidism patients, and high-dose intravenous methylprednisolone was administered to ophthalmopathy patients. For training and testing, the 100 or so patients in the discovery cohort were randomly divided in a 7:3 ratio. Overall study outcomes, separate from this receptor: In cross-validation, the 13-signature model distinguished ophthalmopathy from stable hyperthyroidism with nearly 90% sensitivity and 81.08% specificity, while in the test set the corresponding values were roughly 80% and 75%. Sample size was not predetermined statistically, and investigators were not blinded to group allocation. Most of the expanded thyroid clonotypes with a frequency above 0.001 were also detected in blood, and it was suggested that the thyroid immune response may be reflected by blood repertoires. In validation, the model predicted ophthalmopathy progression with about 71% sensitivity and approximately 75% specificity; 12 predicted patients were CT-confirmed with GO in a median of around 6 months.

Hyperthyroidism was defined as stable when no progression to ophthalmopathy occurred within 18 months of follow-up. Hyperthyroidism patients were newly diagnosed, were aged 18 to 65 years, and had a disease duration under 2 months. Anyone with other autoimmune diseases, uncontrolled infections, pregnancy or lactation was excluded from the study. Diagnosis relied on clinical symptoms, serum thyroxine, TRAb, thyroid ultrasound and orbital computed tomography. PBMCs were isolated from around 10 ml of fresh peripheral blood by Ficoll-Paque density gradient centrifugation. Total RNA was extracted with Trizol reagent and quality-checked on an Agilent 2100 Bioanalyzer. For repertoire sequencing, the TCR beta CDR3 regions were amplified from RNA transcripts. HTBI primers and the Qiagen OneStep RT-PCR kit were used in a first-round RT-PCR, which was followed by a second-round multiplex PCR, size selection and purification. Libraries were sequenced paired-end with 100 bp reads on an Illumina HiSeq2000. As for how the authors treated the data: SOAPnuke was used for read processing, and reads with adapters, uncalled bases, a mean Phred below 15, or no exact constant-primer or identifier match were discarded. High-quality paired reads were merged with COPE v1.2.5. Each unique nucleotide sequence was treated as a clonotype, and MiTCR v1.1 was used to align the clonotypes to the IMGT TRB V, D and J references. The analysis was limited to V-J combinations with a frequency above 0.0001, which together covered over 99% of the repertoires. For each V-J combination, a TCR clonal expansion and chaos score was defined as F50 clonal expansion divided by the chaos observed in the TCRdist matrix. Features were reduced by Welch's t-statistics and random forest to 10 to 15 V-J combinations, which fed a naive Bayes classifier. Thyroid-blood repertoire similarity was quantified with the Morisita-Horn index. The raw public reads went through TCRdb reprocessing: fastp at Q25, MiXCR clone calling, in-frame beta chains kept. Rows are combined by CDR3 protein, so each entry shows the most common genes and DNA. TCRdb, rather than the study authors, made the V and J calls. The sample records 500,000 to 700,000 distinct CDR3 sequences, about a fifth of which are singletons. The top ten constitute approximately 6.5% of the sample.

Turning to this clonotype: The antigen this receptor binds is unknown. Within one base of it there is no much larger clone, and no base qualities were kept.

Source material: peripheral blood. This TCR was recovered from a woman aged 18-29 years with stable Graves' hyperthyroidism. Some clones in this sample may be carry-over from other donors' samples. Donor details come from another sample of the same person, matched by shared clones.

This receptor carries the CDR3 CASSWLAGRGEQYF. The bases read TGTGCCAGCAGTTGGCTAGCGGGTCGCGGCGAGCAGTACTTC. This sequence uses TRBV6-2 or TRBV6-3 and TRBJ2-7; TRBD2 aligns with 8 central bases. Per the germline V gene, MNHEY is the CDR1 and SVGEGT is the CDR2. After removal of 4 bases from V and 6 bases from J, the junction retains 8 bases not matched to a gene. The CDR3 numbers 14 residues from cysteine through phenylalanine. The sequence is cut down to CDR3 DNA, 42 bases in frame from base 1.